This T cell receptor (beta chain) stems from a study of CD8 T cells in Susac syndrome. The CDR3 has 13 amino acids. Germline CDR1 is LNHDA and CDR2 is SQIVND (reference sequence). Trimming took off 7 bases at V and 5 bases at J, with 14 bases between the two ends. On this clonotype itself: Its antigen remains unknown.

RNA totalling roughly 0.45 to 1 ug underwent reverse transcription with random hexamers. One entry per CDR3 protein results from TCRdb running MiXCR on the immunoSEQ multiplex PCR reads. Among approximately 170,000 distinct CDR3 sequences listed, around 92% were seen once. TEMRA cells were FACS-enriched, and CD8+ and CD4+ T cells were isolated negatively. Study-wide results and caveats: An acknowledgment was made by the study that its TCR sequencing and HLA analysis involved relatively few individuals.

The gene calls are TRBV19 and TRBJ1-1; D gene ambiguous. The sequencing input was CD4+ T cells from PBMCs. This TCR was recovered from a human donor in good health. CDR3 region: CASIPMEGTEAFF. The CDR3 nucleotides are TGTGCCAGTATACCTATGGAGGGTACTGAAGCTTTCTTT. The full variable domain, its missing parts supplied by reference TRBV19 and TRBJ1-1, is DGGITQSPKYLFRKEGQNVTLSCEQNLNHDAMYWYRQDPGQGLRLIYYSQIVNDFQKGDIAEGYSVSREKKESFPLTVTSAQKNPTAFYLCASIPMEGTEAFFGQGTRLTVV.